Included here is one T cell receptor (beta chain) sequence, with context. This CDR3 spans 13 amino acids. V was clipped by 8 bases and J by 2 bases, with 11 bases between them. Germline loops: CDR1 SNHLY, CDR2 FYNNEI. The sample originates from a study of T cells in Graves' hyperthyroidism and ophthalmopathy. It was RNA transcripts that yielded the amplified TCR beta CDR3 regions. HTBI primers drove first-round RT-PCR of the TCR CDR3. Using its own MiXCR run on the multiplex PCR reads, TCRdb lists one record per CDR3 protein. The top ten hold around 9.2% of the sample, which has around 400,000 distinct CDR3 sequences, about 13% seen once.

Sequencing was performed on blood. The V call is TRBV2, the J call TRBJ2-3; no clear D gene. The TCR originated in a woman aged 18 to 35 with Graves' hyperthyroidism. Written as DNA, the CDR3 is TGTGCCAGCCGGCTGAGGTACACAGATACGCAGTATTTT. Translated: CASRLRYTDTQYF.